This T cell receptor (beta chain) derives from a study of cytomegalovirus exposure and HLA in healthy donors. Across the study: Roughly 180 million T cells yielded approximately 100 million unique TCR beta sequences, as an earlier analysis found. Tens of millions of unique TCRs, all from HLA-typed donors, were included in an early release of the data.

To note about this clone: Its antigen is as yet unknown.

The PCR used 60 Vbeta and 13 Jbeta primers. Produced via immunoSEQ multiplex PCR; TCRdb's table is partial and in-frame only. The sample has some 200,000 clones; roughly four fifths are singletons. Points from the study as a whole: Earlier analysis found most TCR beta V segments productive about 90% or about 30% of the time.

The sequence came from a woman aged 40 to 50 in good health and CMV-seronegative. Specimen: PBMCs.

The CDR3 DNA reads as TGTGCCAGCCGAGGGACAGGGGTTAATCAGCCCCAGCATTTT. Translation: CASRGTGVNQPQHF. The chain joins TRBV28 to TRBJ1-5, with TRBD1 matching 10 bases. CDR3 size: 14 residues. With V trimmed by 8 bases and J by 4 bases, 5 bases remained unmatched. The V gene's germline CDR1 is MDHEN and CDR2 SYDVKM.